These 17 T cell receptor beta chains share one sample of origin, sequenced in a study of T-cell reconstitution after alpha-beta-depleted transplantation in children. Unique molecular identifiers were incorporated when the TCRbeta library was constructed. Each CDR3 protein is one row after TCRdb ran MiXCR on the PCR reads. Here the sample spans approximately 490,000 distinct CDR3 sequences, roughly a tenth being singletons. Sequencing used PBMCs, obtained before TCRalphabeta/CD19-depleted stem cell transplant. These receptor sequences come from a child aged 2-15 years with inherited bone marrow failure, due to receive a stem cell transplant.

V usage is TRBV7-2 and J usage is TRBJ2-5; D not certain. Per germline, CDR1 SGHTA and CDR2 FQGNSA. V gave up 7 bases and J gave up 1 base, with 10 bases separating them. CDR3 length: 13 residues. In nucleotides, the CDR3 is TGTGCCAGCAACCACAACCTCCAAGAGACCCAGTACTTC. As protein: CASNHNLQETQYF. Filled out from reference TRBV7-2 and TRBJ2-5, the complete variable domain reads GAGVSQSPSNKVTEKGKDVELRCDPISGHTALYWYRQSLGQGLEFLIYFQGNSAPDKSGLPSDRFSAERTGGSVSTLTIQRTQQEDSAVYLCASNHNLQETQYFGPGTRLLVL.

This clonotype has a handful of counts. This chain uses TRBV4-3 with TRBJ2-3; 7 positions match TRBD1. V shed 4 bases and J 2 bases; nucleotides not matched to a gene: 6. Germline V CDR1 and CDR2: LGHNA, YSLEER. There are 15 residues in the CDR3. CDR3 residues: CASSRTGGFTDTQYF. The DNA for the CDR3 is TGCGCCAGCAGCCGGACAGGCGGTTTCACAGATACGCAGTATTTT.

This clonotype was seen many times. The rearrangement links TRBV20-1 to TRBJ2-2, with TRBD1 identical over 8 bases. Germline lookup yields CDR1 DFQATT and CDR2 SNEGSKA (reference sequence). The CDR3 has 14 amino acids. After removal of 5 bases from V and 8 bases from J, the junction contained 10 bases not matched to a gene. The CDR3 DNA follows: TGCAGTGCTTGGGACAGGCCGGGTGGTGGGGAGCTGTTTTTT. Translation gives CSAWDRPGGGELFF.

The chain combines TRBV19 with TRBJ2-3, with 8 bases identical to TRBD2. Germline V gene lookup returns CDR1 LNHDA and CDR2 SQIVND (reference sequence). The CDR3 contains 14 residues. After removal of 10 bases from V and 2 bases from J, the junction contained 8 bases not matched to a gene. The CDR3 is CATTGLADTDTQYF. The CDR3 nucleotides are TGTGCCACTACAGGACTAGCTGACACAGATACGCAGTATTTT.

Many counts were recorded for this clonotype. This chain links TRBV20-1 with TRBJ2-3; 7 nucleotides agree with TRBD2. The CDR3 is 12 amino acids. Germline V gives CDR1 DFQATT, CDR2 SNEGSKA (reference sequence). The CDR3 region has the DNA TGCTGCGGGAGCCCTGGTACAGATACGCAGTATTTT. This sequence encodes CCGSPGTDTQYF.

This clonotype appeared many times. A read error may account for a junction end that differs from germline. The rearrangement links TRBV29-1 to TRBJ2-5; 7 bases fit TRBD1. The CDR3 spans 13 residues. Germline V gives CDR1 SQVTM, CDR2 ANQGSEA. CDR3 sequence reads: CSIEGGWKETQYF. In nucleotides, the CDR3 is TGCAGCATTGAAGGGGGCTGGAAGGAGACCCAGTACTTC. The full variable domain, with the rest looked up from reference TRBV29-1 and TRBJ2-5, is SAVISQKPSRDICQRGTSLTIQCQVDSQVTMMFWYRQQPGQSLTLIATANQGSEATYESGFVIDKFPISRPNLTFSTLTVSNMSPEDSSIYLCSIEGGWKETQYFGPGTRLLVL.

This clonotype was recorded many times. This chain joins TRBV27 and TRBJ2-1, with 9 bases aligning to TRBD2. CDR3 length: 14 residues. Looked up from germline, CDR1 is MNHEY and CDR2 is SMNVEV (reference sequence). With V trimmed by 5 bases and J by 7 bases, 6 bases remained unmatched. CDR3 residues: CASSVAGVQNEQFF. The CDR3 DNA reads as TGTGCCAGCAGTGTAGCGGGAGTCCAAAATGAGCAGTTCTTC.

Points on this clonotype: This clone may be a read error of a much larger clone one base away. The chain recombines TRBV29-1 with TRBJ2-5, with D maybe TRBD1 (7 bases). CDR3 length: 12 amino acids. Trimming pared 3 bases from V and 8 bases from J, leaving 13 bases between. Per the germline V gene, CDR1 is SQVTM and CDR2 is ANQGSEA. CDR3 sequence (DNA): TGCAGCGTTGACAGGGGGGAACGAACCCAGTACTTC. This codes for CSVDRGERTQYF. The full variable domain, completed using reference TRBV29-1 and TRBJ2-5, is SAVISQKPSRDICQRGTSLTIQCQVDSQVTMMFWYRQQPGQSLTLIATANQGSEATYESGFVIDKFPISRPNLTFSTLTVSNMSPEDSSIYLCSVDRGERTQYFGPGTRLLVL.

This clonotype was recorded at least ten times. This chain connects TRBV29-1 to TRBJ2-7, with D tentatively TRBD2 (7 bases). The germline V gene encodes CDR1 SQVTM and CDR2 ANQGSEA. The CDR3 length is 13 residues. Trimming left V 5 bases short and J 1 base short, with 12 bases between. CDR3 DNA: TGCAGCGTTAAGGGGGGGGTTTCCTACGAGCAGTACTTC. Translated, it gives CSVKGGVSYEQYF.

This clonotype was seen repeatedly, ten times or more. The rearrangement links TRBV7-9 to TRBJ2-3; tentative D call: TRBD1 (6 bases). Between the trimmed V and J ends, which lost 6 bases and 5 bases, there was a span of 9 bases. This CDR3 contains 12 residues. The germline gives CDR1 SEHNR, CDR2 FQNEAQ (reference sequence). The CDR3 DNA reads TGTGCCAGCAGGCCAGGGGAAGATACGCAGTATTTT. Protein: CASRPGEDTQYF.

This clonotype was seen repeatedly, ten times or more. The gene calls are TRBV11-2 and TRBJ2-7; 10 positions agree with TRBD1. The trim removed 0 bases at V and 7 bases at J, leaving 6 bases unmatched. The CDR3 length is 15 residues. Germline CDR1 and CDR2: SGHAT and FQNNGV. The CDR3, as DNA: TGTGCCAGCAGCTTAGATCGACAGGGGGCGGGTGAGCAGTACTTC. This encodes CASSLDRQGAGEQYF.

This clonotype was detected many times. V and J are TRBV4-3 and TRBJ2-1; weak D call: TRBD2 (5 bases). V gave up 5 bases and J gave up 10 bases, with 15 bases separating them. The CDR3 has 13 residues. The germline gives CDR1 LGHNA, CDR2 YSLEER. CDR3 sequence reads: CASSGILAGEQFF. The CDR3 DNA sequence: TGCGCCAGCAGCGGGATTCTAGCCGGCGAGCAGTTCTTC.

Here the CDR3 reads CASRPGPGTTNYEQYF. The CDR3 DNA follows: TGTGCCAGCAGACCCGGACCGGGGACTACCAACTACGAGCAGTACTTC. This chain connects TRBV6-1 to TRBJ2-7; TRBD2 agrees at 7 bases. Germline V gene sequence: CDR1 MNHNS, CDR2 SASEGT. This CDR3 spans 16 amino acids. V trimming: 6 bases; J trimming: 3 bases; junction bases outside the gene matches: 14.

At least ten counts were recorded for this clonotype. The V and J genes are TRBV11-2 and TRBJ2-1, with a possible D match to TRBD2 (6 bases). V dropped 5 bases and J dropped 6 bases, with 17 bases sitting between them. The CDR3 is 15 residues long. CDR1 and CDR2 from the germline V gene are SGHAT and FQNNGV. The CDR3 reads CASSKGAGPANEQFF. CDR3 sequence (DNA): TGTGCCAGCAGCAAAGGAGCGGGCCCGGCCAATGAGCAGTTCTTC.

Details on this clonotype: With a much larger clone just one base away, this may be a read error. The chain links TRBV20-1 to TRBJ2-7; D is perhaps TRBD2 (6 bases). The CDR3 is made up of 15 amino acids. V lost 3 bases, J lost 1 base, and 16 bases lay in between. Looked up from germline, CDR1 is DFQATT and CDR2 is SNEGSKA (reference sequence). The CDR3 is CSARGEVAQSYEQYF. The CDR3 DNA reads as TGCAGTGCTAGGGGGGAGGTAGCGCAATCCTACGAGCAGTACTTC.

This clonotype was seen repeatedly, ten times or more. This chain links TRBV7-2 with TRBJ2-2, with D perhaps TRBD2 (6 bases). Trimming took 3 bases from V and 6 from J, leaving 14 bases between them. CDR1 SGHTA and CDR2 FQGNSA come from the germline V gene. The CDR3 sequence is 15 residues long. The CDR3 DNA sequence: TGTGCCAGCAGCTTCTTCTGGGGCGGGGCCGGGGAGCTGTTTTTT. Its protein is CASSFFWGGAGELFF.

The table lists this clonotype with many counts. The rearrangement uses TRBV29-1 and TRBJ2-2; D is possibly TRBD1 (6 bases). The CDR3 has 13 residues. CDR1 is SQVTM, CDR2 ANQGSEA, per germline. V lost 3 bases and J lost 9, with 14 bases in between. In nucleotides, the CDR3 is TGCAGCGTTGAGGACAGAACGGCGCGGGAGCTGTTTTTT. It is translated as CSVEDRTARELFF.